This is a list of T cell receptor beta chains from one sample in a study of T cell repertoires in cytomegalovirus infection. MiXCR, run by TCRdb on the reads, gives a single entry per CDR3 protein. The table includes fewer than 700,000 distinct CDR3 sequences, approximately 24% detected once. The source material was CD8+ T cells from PBMCs. These TCRs come from a human donor in good health (CMV status not recorded). Some clones in this sample may be carry-over from other donors' samples. CDR3s include the opening cysteine and the closing phenylalanine or tryptophan. The D gene is left open where the match is weak. The listing skips clone size in some rows; elsewhere it reads once, few, many or a size class.

j_call d_call v_call clone_size cdr3_aa cdr3_nt
TRBJ1-1 - TRBV7-6 many CASSFDPNTEAFF TGTGCCAGCAGTTTTGACCCGAACACTGAAGCTTTCTTT
TRBJ1-4 - TRBV7-9 - CASSLATDFDRKLFF TGTGCCAGCAGCTTAGCGACAGACTTCGACCGAAAACTGTTTTTT
TRBJ2-7 - TRBV7-8 many CASSLIGRTYEQYF TGTGCCAGCAGCCTCATCGGGCGAACCTACGAGCAGTACTTC
TRBJ1-2 - TRBV7-2 many CASSENGAKWGYTF TGTGCCAGCAGTGAAAACGGGGCGAAGTGGGGCTACACCTTC
TRBJ2-3 - TRBV2 once CASTSRDTQYF TGTGCCAGCACGAGTCGAGATACGCAGTATTTT
TRBJ1-5 - TRBV7-6 many CASSLGVGQPQHF TGTGCCAGCAGCTTAGGAGTAGGGCAGCCCCAGCATTTT
TRBJ2-1 TRBD2 TRBV5-5 - CASSVTSGGAYEQFF TGTGCCAGCAGCGTCACTAGCGGGGGGGCCTATGAGCAGTTCTTC
TRBJ1-3 - TRBV7-2 many CASSPGWRVGGNTIYF TGTGCCAGCAGCCCAGGGTGGAGGGTAGGCGGAAACACCATATATTTT
TRBJ1-5 - TRBV28 many CASRALIGNQPQHF TGTGCCAGCAGGGCCCTTATAGGCAATCAGCCCCAGCATTTT
TRBJ1-1 TRBD1 TRBV6-6 many CASSYLLLWGQGTEAFF TGTGCCAGCAGTTACCTATTATTGTGGGGACAGGGAACTGAAGCTTTCTTT
TRBJ1-4 - TRBV10-3 - CAISEFGGREKLFF TGTGCCATCAGTGAGTTTGGGGGCCGGGAAAAACTGTTTTTT
TRBJ1-5 - TRBV2 few CASSARGRGEAQHF TGTGCCAGCAGTGCCCGGGGCCGTGGAGAGGCCCAGCATTTT
TRBJ2-1 - TRBV14 few CASSQDPPTIYNEQFF TGTGCCAGCAGCCAAGATCCCCCTACCATCTACAATGAGCAGTTCTTC
TRBJ2-1 - TRBV27 - CASSLRHYNEQFF TGTGCCAGCAGTTTGAGACACTACAATGAGCAGTTCTTC
TRBJ2-5 TRBD2 TRBV6-6 - CASSPSGGAETQYF TGTGCCAGCAGCCCAAGCGGGGGGGCAGAGACCCAGTACTTC
TRBJ2-2 - TRBV2 - CASKKGGSTGELFF TGTGCCAGCAAGAAGGGTGGAAGCACCGGGGAGCTGTTTTTT
TRBJ1-4 TRBD1 TRBV19 few CASSRPGQAQGLFF TGTGCCAGTAGTCGTCCGGGACAGGCCCAGGGGCTGTTTTTT
TRBJ2-1 TRBD1 TRBV28 - CASSRTLDRGRVWNEQFF TGTGCCAGCAGCCGAACCCTGGACAGGGGGCGGGTTTGGAATGAGCAGTTCTTC
TRBJ2-3 TRBD1 TRBV7-8 many CASSPGAGGDTQYF TGTGCCAGCAGCCCCGGTGCAGGGGGTGATACGCAGTATTTT
TRBJ2-3 - TRBV27 few CASSLLYRGTDTQYF TGTGCCAGCAGTTTATTGTATCGGGGCACAGATACGCAGTATTTT
TRBJ1-2 - TRBV20-1 - CSARALEGYGYTF TGCAGTGCTAGAGCCTTGGAAGGCTATGGCTACACCTTC
TRBJ2-7 - TRBV7-2 many CASSLRVYEQYF TGTGCCAGCAGCTTACGGGTCTACGAGCAGTACTTC
TRBJ2-1 - TRBV7-9 few CASSPERDSYNEQFF TGTGCCAGCAGCCCGGAACGCGACTCCTACAATGAGCAGTTCTTC
TRBJ2-5 - TRBV28 many CASSFSPGETQYF TGTGCCAGCAGTTTTTCGCCGGGGGAGACCCAGTACTTC
TRBJ2-5 - TRBV7-9 - CASSVGTADGTQYF TGTGCCAGCAGCGTCGGGACTGCCGACGGGACCCAGTACTTC
TRBJ1-2 - TRBV29-1 few CSEDRLYGYTF TGCAGCGAGGACAGACTTTATGGCTACACCTTC
TRBJ2-7 TRBD2 TRBV7-9 few CASSSREPLSGGIYEQYF TGTGCCAGCAGCTCACGGGAACCTTTATCGGGGGGGATCTACGAGCAGTACTTC
TRBJ2-1 - TRBV15 many CATSRVGTPYNEQFF TGTGCCACCAGCAGAGTAGGAACACCCTACAATGAGCAGTTCTTC
TRBJ2-3 - TRBV5-1 - CASSTRRSTDTQYF TGCGCCAGCAGCACAAGACGGTCAACAGATACGCAGTATTTT
TRBJ2-1 - TRBV19 - CASKWAGEGNEQFF TGTGCCTCCAAATGGGCAGGGGAGGGCAACGAGCAGTTCTTC
TRBJ2-3 - TRBV7-3 - CASSLKPSSTDTQYF TGTGCCAGCAGCTTAAAGCCATCTAGCACAGATACGCAGTATTTT
TRBJ1-1 - TRBV20-1 - CSATTPTAPKSDEAFF TGCAGTGCTACAACCCCGACAGCCCCCAAAAGTGATGAAGCTTTCTTT
TRBJ1-5 - TRBV12-3/TRBV12-4 many CASSLSRGSQHF TGTGCCAGCAGTCTCTCCCGAGGGTCCCAGCATTTT
TRBJ1-4 - TRBV19 many CASSTTKPTNEKLFF TGTGCCAGTAGTACCACAAAACCAACTAATGAAAAACTGTTTTTT
TRBJ2-3 - TRBV7-6 many CASSLRVLNTDTQYF TGTGCCAGCAGCTTAAGGGTACTCAACACAGATACGCAGTATTTT
TRBJ2-4 - TRBV29-1 few CSVSDPLGRNIQYF TGCAGCGTCTCGGACCCCCTGGGGAGAAACATTCAGTACTTC
TRBJ2-3 TRBD2 TRBV7-2 many CASSETSGNTDTQYF TGTGCCAGCAGCGAGACTAGCGGAAACACAGATACGCAGTATTTT
TRBJ2-1 TRBD2 TRBV7-3 many CASSPIPLGGAYNEQFF TGTGCCAGCAGCCCGATTCCTCTGGGGGGGGCCTACAATGAGCAGTTCTTC
TRBJ2-2 - TRBV6-2/TRBV6-3 few CASSLTETNTGELFF TGTGCCAGCAGTCTGACAGAAACGAACACCGGGGAGCTGTTTTTT
TRBJ2-1 - TRBV6-2/TRBV6-3 few CASSYSRWAGADFNEQFF TGTGCCAGCAGTTACTCGAGATGGGCGGGGGCGGATTTCAATGAGCAGTTCTTC
TRBJ2-5 - TRBV14 once CASSRLGMAEQETQYF TGTGCCAGCAGCCGCCTAGGGATGGCAGAACAAGAGACCCAGTACTTC
TRBJ1-2 TRBD1 TRBV10-3 - CAIRRTGENGYTF TGTGCCATCAGACGGACAGGGGAAAATGGCTACACCTTC
TRBJ1-4 - TRBV7-2 few CASSLSGDPWREKLFF TGTGCCAGCAGCTTATCTGGCGACCCCTGGAGAGAAAAACTGTTTTTT
TRBJ2-7 - TRBV7-9 many CASSSGHDLYEQYF TGTGCCAGCAGCTCAGGACATGACCTCTACGAGCAGTACTTC
TRBJ2-2 TRBD1 TRBV13 - CASSLNRGRNTGELFF TGTGCCAGCAGCTTAAACAGGGGGCGCAACACCGGGGAGCTGTTTTTT
TRBJ2-5 TRBD2 TRBV7-2 many CASSLGPGLADQETQYF TGTGCCAGCAGCTTAGGCCCAGGACTAGCGGACCAAGAGACCCAGTACTTC
TRBJ1-2 - TRBV3-1 - CASSQDSKGPRNGYTF TGTGCCAGCAGCCAAGATTCGAAGGGGCCTCGAAATGGCTACACCTTC
TRBJ1-1 - TRBV20-1 - CSARPQVATEAFF TGCAGTGCCCGCCCCCAAGTCGCCACTGAAGCTTTCTTT
TRBJ2-1 - TRBV20-1 - CSARSLDGYNEQFF TGCAGTGCTAGATCCCTAGACGGCTACAATGAGCAGTTCTTC
TRBJ2-5 - TRBV7-2 many CASSLTPRGRETQYF TGTGCCAGCAGCTTAACACCCCGGGGTCGGGAGACCCAGTACTTC
TRBJ2-1 - TRBV10-2 - CASKPDSYNEQFF TGCGCCAGCAAGCCTGACTCCTACAATGAGCAGTTCTTC
TRBJ1-2 - TRBV6-8 - CASKDGTNYGYTF TGTGCCAGCAAGGACGGAACTAACTATGGCTACACCTTC
TRBJ2-1 - TRBV15 - CATSSNWDAGDNNEQFF TGTGCCACCAGCAGTAATTGGGACGCAGGGGACAACAATGAGCAGTTCTTC
TRBJ1-2 TRBD1 TRBV20-1 few CSAREQGIGYTF TGCAGTGCTAGGGAACAGGGGATTGGCTACACCTTC
TRBJ2-4 - TRBV7-8 many CASSRHGAEVLAKNIQYF TGTGCCAGCAGCCGCCACGGCGCCGAAGTCCTAGCCAAAAACATTCAGTACTTC
TRBJ1-1 - TRBV7-9 many CASSPGEGTEAFF TGTGCCAGCAGCCCAGGGGAGGGGACTGAAGCTTTCTTT
TRBJ2-7 TRBD2 TRBV29-1 few CSVGTSGSYEQYF TGCAGCGTGGGGACTAGCGGGTCCTACGAGCAGTACTTC